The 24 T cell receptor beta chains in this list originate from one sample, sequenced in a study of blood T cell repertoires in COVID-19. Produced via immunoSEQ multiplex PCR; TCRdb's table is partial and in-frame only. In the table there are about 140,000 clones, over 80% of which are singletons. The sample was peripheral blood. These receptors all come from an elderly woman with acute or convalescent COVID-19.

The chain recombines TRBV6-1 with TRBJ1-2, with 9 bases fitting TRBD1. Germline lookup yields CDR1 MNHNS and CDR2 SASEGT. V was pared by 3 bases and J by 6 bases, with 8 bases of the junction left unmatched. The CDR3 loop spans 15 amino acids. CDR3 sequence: CASSESLGQGNGYTF. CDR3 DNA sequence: TGTGCCAGCAGTGAGTCCCTGGGACAGGGTAATGGCTACACCTTC.

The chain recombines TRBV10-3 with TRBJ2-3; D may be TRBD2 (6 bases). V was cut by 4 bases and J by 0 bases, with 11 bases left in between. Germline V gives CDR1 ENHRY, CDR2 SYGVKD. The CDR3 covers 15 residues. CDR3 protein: CAISAWAGSTDTQYF. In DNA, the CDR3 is TGTGCCATCAGTGCTTGGGCGGGGAGCACAGATACGCAGTATTTT.

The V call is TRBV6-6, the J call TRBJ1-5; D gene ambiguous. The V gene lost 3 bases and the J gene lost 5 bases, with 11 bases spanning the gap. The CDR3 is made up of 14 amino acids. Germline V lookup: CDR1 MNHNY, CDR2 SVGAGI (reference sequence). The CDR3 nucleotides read TGTGCCAGCAGTTATTCCACAGCGGATCAGCCCCAGCATTTT. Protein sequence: CASSYSTADQPQHF.

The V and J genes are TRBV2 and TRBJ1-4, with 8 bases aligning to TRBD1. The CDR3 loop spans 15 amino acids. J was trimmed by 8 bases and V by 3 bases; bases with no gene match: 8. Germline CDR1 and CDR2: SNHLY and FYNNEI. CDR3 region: CASSDPGGLGEKLFF. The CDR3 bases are TGTGCCAGCAGTGACCCAGGGGGCCTTGGGGAAAAACTGTTTTTT.

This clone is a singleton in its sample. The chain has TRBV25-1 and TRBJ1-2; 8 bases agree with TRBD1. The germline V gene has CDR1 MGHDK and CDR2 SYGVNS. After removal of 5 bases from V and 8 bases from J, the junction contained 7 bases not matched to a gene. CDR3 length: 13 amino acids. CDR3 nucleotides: TGTGCCAGCAGTTCGGGACAGGCTAGAGGCTACACCTTC. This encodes CASSSGQARGYTF.

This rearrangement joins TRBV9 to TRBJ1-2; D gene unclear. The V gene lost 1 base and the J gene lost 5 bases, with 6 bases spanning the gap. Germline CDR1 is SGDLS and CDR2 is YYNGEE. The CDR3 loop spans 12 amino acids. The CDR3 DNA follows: TGTGCCAGCAGCGTACCGGGGTATGGCTACACCTTC. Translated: CASSVPGYGYTF.

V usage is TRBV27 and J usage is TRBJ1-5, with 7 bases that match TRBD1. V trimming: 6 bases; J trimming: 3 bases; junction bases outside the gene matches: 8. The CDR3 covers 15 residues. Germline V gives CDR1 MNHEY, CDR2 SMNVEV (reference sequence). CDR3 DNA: TGTGCCAGCAGGGATAGACAGGGCCACAATCAGCCCCAGCATTTT. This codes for CASRDRQGHNQPQHF.

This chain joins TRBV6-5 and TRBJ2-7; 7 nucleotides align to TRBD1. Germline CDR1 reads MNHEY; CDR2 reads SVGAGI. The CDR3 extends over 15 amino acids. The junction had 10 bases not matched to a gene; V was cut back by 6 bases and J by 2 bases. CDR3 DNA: TGTGCCAGCAGCCTTACCGGGACAGAGCCCTACGAGCAGTACTTC. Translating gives CASSLTGTEPYEQYF.

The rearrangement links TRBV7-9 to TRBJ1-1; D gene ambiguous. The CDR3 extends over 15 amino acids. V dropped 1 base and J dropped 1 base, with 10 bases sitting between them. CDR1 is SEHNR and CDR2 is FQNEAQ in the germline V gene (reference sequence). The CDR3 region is CASSLGSVPNTEAFF. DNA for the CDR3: TGTGCCAGCAGCTTAGGTTCAGTCCCGAACACTGAAGCTTTCTTT.

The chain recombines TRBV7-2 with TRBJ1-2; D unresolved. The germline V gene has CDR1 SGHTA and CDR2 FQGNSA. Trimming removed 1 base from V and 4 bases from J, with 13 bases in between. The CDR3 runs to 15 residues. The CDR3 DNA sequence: TGTGCCAGCAGCTTAGTTCTTGGCTCAGGCTATGGCTACACCTTC. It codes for CASSLVLGSGYGYTF.

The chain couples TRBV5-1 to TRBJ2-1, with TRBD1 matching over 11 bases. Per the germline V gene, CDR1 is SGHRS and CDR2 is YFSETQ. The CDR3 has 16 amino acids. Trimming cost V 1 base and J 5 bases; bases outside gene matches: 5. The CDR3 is CASSLMPGQGDNEQFF. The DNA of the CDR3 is TGCGCCAGCAGCTTGATGCCGGGACAGGGGGACAATGAGCAGTTCTTC.

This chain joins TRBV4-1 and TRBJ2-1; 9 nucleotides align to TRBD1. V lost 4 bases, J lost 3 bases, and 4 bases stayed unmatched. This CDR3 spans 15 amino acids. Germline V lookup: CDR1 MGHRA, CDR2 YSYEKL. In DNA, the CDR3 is TGCGCCAGCAGCCTACAGGGGGCTGGCTACAATGAGCAGTTCTTC. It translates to CASSLQGAGYNEQFF.

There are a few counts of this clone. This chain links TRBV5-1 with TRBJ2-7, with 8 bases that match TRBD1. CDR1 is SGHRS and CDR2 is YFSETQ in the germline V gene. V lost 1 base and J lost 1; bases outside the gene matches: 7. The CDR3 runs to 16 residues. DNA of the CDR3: TGCGCCAGCAGCTTGACGGGACAGGTTCTGTCCTACGAGCAGTACTTC. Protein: CASSLTGQVLSYEQYF.

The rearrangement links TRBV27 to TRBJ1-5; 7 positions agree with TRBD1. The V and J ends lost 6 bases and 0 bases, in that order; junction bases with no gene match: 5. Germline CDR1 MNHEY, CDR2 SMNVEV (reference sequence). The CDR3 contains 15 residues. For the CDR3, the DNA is TGTGCCAGCAGGGCCGGGACAGATAGCAATCAGCCCCAGCATTTT. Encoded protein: CASRAGTDSNQPQHF.

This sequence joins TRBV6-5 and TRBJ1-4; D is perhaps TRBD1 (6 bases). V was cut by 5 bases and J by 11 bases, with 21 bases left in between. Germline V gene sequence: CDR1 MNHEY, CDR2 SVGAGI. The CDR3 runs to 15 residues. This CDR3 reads CASSQKTGGVMKLFF. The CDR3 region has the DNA TGTGCCAGCAGTCAGAAGACGGGGGGCGTTATGAAACTGTTTTTT.

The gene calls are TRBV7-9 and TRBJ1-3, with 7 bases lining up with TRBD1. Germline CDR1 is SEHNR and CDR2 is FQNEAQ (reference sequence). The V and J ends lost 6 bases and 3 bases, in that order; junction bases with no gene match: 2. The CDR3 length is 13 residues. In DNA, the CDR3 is TGTGCCAGCAGTAGGGACAGTGGAAACACCATATATTTT. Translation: CASSRDSGNTIYF.

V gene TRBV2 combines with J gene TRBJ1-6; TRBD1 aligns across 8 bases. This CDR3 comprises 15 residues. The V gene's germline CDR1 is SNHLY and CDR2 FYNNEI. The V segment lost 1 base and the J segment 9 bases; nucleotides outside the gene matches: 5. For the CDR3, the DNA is TGTGCCAGCAGTGAAGTCGGACAGGGCAGTTCACCCCTCCACTTT. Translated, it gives CASSEVGQGSSPLHF.

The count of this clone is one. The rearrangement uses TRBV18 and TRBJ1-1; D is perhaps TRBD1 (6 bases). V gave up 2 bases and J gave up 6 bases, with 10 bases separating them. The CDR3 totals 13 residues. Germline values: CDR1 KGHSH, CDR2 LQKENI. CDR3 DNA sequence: TGTGCCAGCTCACCATTGACAGGCTCTGAAGCTTTCTTT. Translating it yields CASSPLTGSEAFF.

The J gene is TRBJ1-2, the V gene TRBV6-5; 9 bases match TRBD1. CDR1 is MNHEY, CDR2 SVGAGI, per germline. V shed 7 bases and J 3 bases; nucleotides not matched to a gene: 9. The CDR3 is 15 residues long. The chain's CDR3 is CASKQGAWADYGYTF. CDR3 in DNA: TGTGCCAGCAAACAGGGGGCTTGGGCTGACTATGGCTACACCTTC.

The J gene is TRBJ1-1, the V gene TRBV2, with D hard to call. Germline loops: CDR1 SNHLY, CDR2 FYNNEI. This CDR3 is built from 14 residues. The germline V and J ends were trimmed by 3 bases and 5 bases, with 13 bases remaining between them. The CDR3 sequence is CASSEEGGRTEAFF. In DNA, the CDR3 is TGTGCCAGCAGTGAGGAGGGAGGGAGGACTGAAGCTTTCTTT.

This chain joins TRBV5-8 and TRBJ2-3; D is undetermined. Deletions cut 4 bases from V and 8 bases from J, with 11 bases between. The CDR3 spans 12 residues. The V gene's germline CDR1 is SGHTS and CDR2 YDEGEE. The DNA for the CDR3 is TGTGCCAGCAGCCCGCTGAGTCCTACGCAGTATTTT. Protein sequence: CASSPLSPTQYF.

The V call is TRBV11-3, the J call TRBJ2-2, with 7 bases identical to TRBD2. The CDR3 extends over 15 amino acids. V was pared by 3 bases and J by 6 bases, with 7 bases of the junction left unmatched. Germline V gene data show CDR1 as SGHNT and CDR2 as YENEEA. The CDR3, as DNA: TGTGCCAGCAGCTTGGGGAGGGGCCGTCCCGGGGAGCTGTTTTTT. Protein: CASSLGRGRPGELFF.

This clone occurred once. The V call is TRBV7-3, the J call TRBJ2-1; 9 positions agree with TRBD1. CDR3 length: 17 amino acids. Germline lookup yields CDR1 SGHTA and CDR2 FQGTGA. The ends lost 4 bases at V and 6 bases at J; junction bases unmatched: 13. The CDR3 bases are TGTGCCAGCAGCTCCCCCTCCGGGACAGGGCGTATCAATGAGCAGTTCTTC. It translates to CASSSPSGTGRINEQFF.

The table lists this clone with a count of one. The CDR3 region is CASSLEYPGANVLTF. Here the CDR3 DNA reads TGTGCCAGCAGTTTGGAGTATCCTGGGGCCAACGTCCTGACTTTC. The chain combines TRBV27 with TRBJ2-6; no reliable D call. Trimming took off 3 bases at V and 2 bases at J, with 8 bases between the two ends. CDR1 is MNHEY and CDR2 is SMNVEV in the germline V gene (reference sequence). This CDR3 has 15 residues. Looking up the rest from reference TRBV27 and TRBJ2-6 gives the full variable domain: EAQVTQNPRYLITVTGKKLTVTCSQNMNHEYMSWYRQDPGLGLRQIYYSMNVEVTDKGDVPEGYKVSRKEKRNFPLILESPSPNQTSLYFCASSLEYPGANVLTFGAGSRLTVL.